This entry concerns a single TCR beta chain. The sample holds a few counts of this clone. What antigen it recognizes has not been identified. No much larger clone is present one base from it, and per-base qualities are unavailable. The method behind the library was the immunoSEQ multiplex PCR assay. DNA from the CD4+ T cells that had been cultured and isolated underwent TCR beta CDR3 sequencing. Per the original workflow: The analysis removed non-productive TCR sequences, trimmed reads to the CDR3 region, and retained only CDR3s that were 7 or more amino acids long. The MANAFEST web app was used to identify antigen-specific clonotypes by comparing expansion in peptide wells with expansion in reference cultures. Positive clones required FDR<0.05 expansion versus reference and all other wells, odds ratio above 5, and frequency above 0.1% in two replicate wells. A clonotype was defined as cross-reactive if the clonotype was significantly expanded both in SARS-CoV-2 spike wells and in at least one common cold coronavirus spike condition. CDR3 similarity was assessed by Levenshtein distance with the stringdist R package, and unrooted trees were built with ape in R 3.6.1. Drawn from immuneACCESS, this table holds only the in-frame rearrangements with V and J called that TCRdb kept. Clones are partly lost; checked studies trace under half to an unresolved V gene and leave the rest unexplained. The V and J calls and clone size were taken over from that table, and D and trimming were inferred from the DNA. The sample has tens of thousands of clones on record, roughly 78% of them singletons. The ten largest clones take up approximately 3.7% of the sample.

Between the V and J ends, shortened by 4 bases and 1 base respectively, the junction contains 10 bases. CDR1 and CDR2, looked up from the germline V gene (reference sequence), are LGHDT and YNNKEL. Taken from cysteine to phenylalanine, the CDR3 has 14 residues. Only the CDR3 DNA is retained, 42 bases long and in frame from the first base. In the ViraFEST assay, PBMC were stimulated with viral peptide pools, and TCR sequencing was then used to find antigen-specific CD4+ T cell clonotypes based on their expansion. After less than 13 days of culture, CD4+ T cells were isolated with the EasySep CD4+ T cell isolation kit. None of the healthy vaccine recipients had a prior SARS-CoV-2 infection, which was confirmed by nucleocapsid antibody tests that came back negative both before and after vaccination. Each well held 2 million to 2.5 million PBMC cultured in IMDM containing approximately 5% human AB serum, 8.5 to 10 IU/ml IL-2 and gentamicin, along with around 9.1 ug/ml peptides. On days 3 and 7, half of the culture medium was replaced with fresh IL-2-containing medium. Each peptide stimulation condition was cultured in triplicate wells unless otherwise noted. Using Ficoll-Paque Plus gradient centrifugation, PBMC were separated from whole blood and then either used fresh or cryopreserved at -140C. The overlapping peptide pools covered the spike proteins of SARS-CoV-2 and of the common cold coronaviruses HCoV-NL63, HCoV-OC43 and HCoV-229E. The QIAamp micro DNA kit was used to extract genomic DNA from the cultured CD4+ T cells.

The sample is drawn from a study of vaccination effects on CD4 cells after COVID-19 (dated by TCRdb to between 2022 and 2023). At the level of the whole study: Participants received two doses of either the BNT162b2 or the mRNA-1273 mRNA SARS-CoV-2 vaccine. SARS-CoV-2 spike-specific CD4+ TCR repertoires from before and after mRNA vaccination were compared in COVID-19 convalescent patients and in infection-naive vaccine recipients. Altogether, some 11 COVID-19 convalescent patients and a handful of SARS-CoV-2-naive healthy vaccine recipients made up the full study. In the study, cultures from other donors were sequenced using the Oncomine TCR Beta short-read assay on an Illumina iSeq 100. Overall study outcomes, separate from this receptor: Marked clonal contraction was observed in both infection-induced and vaccine-induced clones at late post-vaccination timepoints, consistent with waning T cell responses. Limitations of the study were the small number of convalescent patients and the absence of early post-infection timepoints. Among healthy vaccine recipients, nearly all vaccine-induced clones were SARS-CoV-2 mono-reactive, and just 1 of 255 was cross-reactive with common cold coronaviruses.

Specimen: CD4+ T cells from PBMCs cultured with HCoV-OC43 spike peptides, collected before COVID-19 vaccination. This sample's cell subset or site label indicates: HCoV-OC43 spike overlapping peptide pool stimulation. This receptor was identified in a human donor who received a COVID-19 vaccine. The chain is made from TRBV3-1 (or the pseudogene TRBV3-2) and TRBJ1-1; the D gene identity is not certain. The CDR3 protein is CASSLETGNTEAFF. The sequenced DNA: TGTGCCAGCAGCCTCGAGACGGGGAACACTGAAGCTTTCTTT.